The TCR beta chain under discussion was sequenced for a study of blood T cells in healthy people across ages. The CDR3 runs to 11 residues. The germline V and J ends were trimmed by 1 base and 3 bases, with 3 bases remaining between them. Germline values: CDR1 DFQATT, CDR2 SNEGSKA (reference sequence). The authors ran a second PCR of about 6 to 11 cycles using a sample-barcoded 5' primer and a J-beta primer mix. Every cDNA molecule carried a tag from a template-switch adaptor bearing 12 random nucleotides. Via MiXCR, TCRdb re-called the 5' RACE reads, giving one row per CDR3 protein. The sample yields about 2 million distinct CDR3 sequences, approximately 50% seen once. General study findings and limits: Per million T cells, TCR beta diversity dropped roughly linearly as age increased.

This clonotype was picked up a small number of times. As yet, its antigen is unknown. The sequencing sample was made of blood. The rearrangement uses TRBV20-1 and TRBJ1-1; D unresolved. This sequence was found in a woman between 40 and 55 years old in good health. The CDR3 region is CSARGDTEAFF. In DNA, the CDR3 is TGCAGTGCTAGAGGGGACACTGAAGCTTTCTTT.